Here is one TCR beta chain with its context. What it binds is not known. This sample is part of a study of T cells expressing NK-cell markers. About the research overall: Out of eight donors sequenced, seven tested HCMV-seropositive and the remaining one seronegative. Study-wide results and caveats: Also leading the CD3+CD56-NKG2C+ fraction in a handful of donors were these clonotypes. In a group of several donors, dominant NKG2C+ clonotypes represented about 1.0-7.5% of CD8+ T cells.

Template switching by 5'RACE with UMIs generated the TCR beta cDNA. TCRdb reprocessed the 5' RACE reads and stores each CDR3 protein as one record, lacking DNA. This listing includes around 470,000 distinct CDR3 sequences. CDR1 and CDR2 from the germline V gene are DFQATT and SNEGSKA (reference sequence). The CDR3 extends over 13 amino acids. Source material: blood T cells: a sorted CD56 or NKG2C T cell subset, CD4+ or CD8+ T cells, or bulk PBMC T cells (not recorded which). The chain joins TRBV20-1 to TRBJ1-5. This sequence originates from a woman aged 50 to 65 in good health. CDR3 amino acids: CSAIEYADQPQHF.